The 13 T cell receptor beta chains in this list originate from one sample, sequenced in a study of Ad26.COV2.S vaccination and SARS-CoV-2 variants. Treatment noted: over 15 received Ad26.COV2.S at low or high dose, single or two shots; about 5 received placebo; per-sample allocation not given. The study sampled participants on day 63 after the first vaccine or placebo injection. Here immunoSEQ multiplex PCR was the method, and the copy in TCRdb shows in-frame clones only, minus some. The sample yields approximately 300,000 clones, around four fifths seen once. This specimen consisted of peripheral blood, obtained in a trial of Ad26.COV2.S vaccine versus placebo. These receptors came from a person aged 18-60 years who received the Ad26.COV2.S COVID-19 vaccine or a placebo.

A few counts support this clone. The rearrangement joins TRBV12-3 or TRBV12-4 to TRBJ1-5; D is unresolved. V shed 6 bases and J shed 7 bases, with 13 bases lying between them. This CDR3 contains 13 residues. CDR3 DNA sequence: TGTGCCAGCAGCCCCGGGGAGGGACAGCCCCAGCATTTT. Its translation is CASSPGEGQPQHF.

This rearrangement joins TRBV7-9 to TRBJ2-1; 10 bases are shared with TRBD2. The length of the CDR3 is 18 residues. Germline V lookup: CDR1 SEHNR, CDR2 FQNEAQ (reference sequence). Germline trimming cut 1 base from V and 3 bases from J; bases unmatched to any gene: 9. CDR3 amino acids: CASSLGWRLAGDYNEQFF. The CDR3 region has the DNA TGTGCCAGCAGCTTAGGGTGGCGGCTAGCGGGGGACTACAATGAGCAGTTCTTC.

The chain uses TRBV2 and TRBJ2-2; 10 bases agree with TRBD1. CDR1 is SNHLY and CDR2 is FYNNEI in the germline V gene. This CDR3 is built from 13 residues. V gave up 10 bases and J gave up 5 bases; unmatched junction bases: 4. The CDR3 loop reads CATGTGETGELFF. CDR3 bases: TGTGCCACCGGGACAGGGGAAACCGGGGAGCTGTTTTTT.

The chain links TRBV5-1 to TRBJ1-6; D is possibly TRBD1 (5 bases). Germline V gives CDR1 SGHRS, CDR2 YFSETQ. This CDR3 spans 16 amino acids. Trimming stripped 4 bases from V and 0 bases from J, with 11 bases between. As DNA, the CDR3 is TGCGCCAGCAGCGTGGGGACCAGCTCCTATAATTCACCCCTCCACTTT. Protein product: CASSVGTSSYNSPLHF. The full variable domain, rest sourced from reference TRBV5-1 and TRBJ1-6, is KAGVTQTPRYLIKTRGQQVTLSCSPISGHRSVSWYQQTPGQGLQFLFEYFSETQRNKGNFPGRFSGRQFSNSRSEMNVSTLELGDSALYLCASSVGTSSYNSPLHFGNGTRLTVT.

This chain's CDR3 is CASGTGLKTTDTQYF. CDR3 bases: TGTGCCAGCGGGACAGGCCTTAAAACCACAGATACGCAGTATTTT. This rearrangement joins TRBV25-1 to TRBJ2-3; 8 nucleotides agree with TRBD1. Losses at the gene ends were 8 bases for V and 2 bases for J; bases not matched to a gene: 9. Germline CDR1 MGHDK, CDR2 SYGVNS. CDR3 length: 15 amino acids.

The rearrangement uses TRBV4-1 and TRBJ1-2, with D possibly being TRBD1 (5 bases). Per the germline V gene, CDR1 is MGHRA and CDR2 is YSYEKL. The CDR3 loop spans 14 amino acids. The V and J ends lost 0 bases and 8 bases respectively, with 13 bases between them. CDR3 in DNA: TGCGCCAGCAGCCAAGATCCTTCAGGGCAAGGCTACACCTTC. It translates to CASSQDPSGQGYTF.

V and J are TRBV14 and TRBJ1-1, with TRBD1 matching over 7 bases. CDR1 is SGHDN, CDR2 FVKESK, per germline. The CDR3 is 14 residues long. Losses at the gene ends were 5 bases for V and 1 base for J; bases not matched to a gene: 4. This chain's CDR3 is CASSTDRENTEAFF. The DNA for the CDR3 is TGTGCCAGCAGCACCGACAGGGAGAACACTGAAGCTTTCTTT.

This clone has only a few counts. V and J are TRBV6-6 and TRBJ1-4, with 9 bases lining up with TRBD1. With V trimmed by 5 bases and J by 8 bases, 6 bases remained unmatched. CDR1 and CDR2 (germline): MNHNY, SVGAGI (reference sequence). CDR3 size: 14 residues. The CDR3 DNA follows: TGTGCCAGCAGTCAGGACAGGGGAAAGGAAAAACTGTTTTTT. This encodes CASSQDRGKEKLFF.

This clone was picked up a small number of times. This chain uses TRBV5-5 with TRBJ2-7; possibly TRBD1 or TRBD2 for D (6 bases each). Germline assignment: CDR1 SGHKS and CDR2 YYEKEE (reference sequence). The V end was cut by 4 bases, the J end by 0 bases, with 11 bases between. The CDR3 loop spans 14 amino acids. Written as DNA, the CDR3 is TGTGCCAGCAGCCCCGGGGGCGGCTCCTACGAGCAGTACTTC. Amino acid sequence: CASSPGGGSYEQYF.

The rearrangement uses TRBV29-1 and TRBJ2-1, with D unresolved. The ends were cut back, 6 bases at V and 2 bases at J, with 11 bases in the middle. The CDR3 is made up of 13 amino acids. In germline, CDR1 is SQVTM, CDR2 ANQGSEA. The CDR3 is CSVTQIPYNEQFF. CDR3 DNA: TGCAGCGTCACCCAGATACCCTACAATGAGCAGTTCTTC.

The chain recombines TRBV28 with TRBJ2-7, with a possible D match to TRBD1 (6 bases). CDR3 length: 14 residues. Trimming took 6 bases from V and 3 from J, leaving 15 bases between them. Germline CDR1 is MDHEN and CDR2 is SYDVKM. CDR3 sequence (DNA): TGTGCCAGCAGCCCCGTCCCAGGGGACTACGAGCAGTACTTC. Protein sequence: CASSPVPGDYEQYF.

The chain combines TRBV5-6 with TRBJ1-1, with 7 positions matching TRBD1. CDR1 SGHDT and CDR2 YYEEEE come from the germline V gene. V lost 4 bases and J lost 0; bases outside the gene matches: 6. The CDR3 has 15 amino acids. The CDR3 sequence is CASSIRTGMNTEAFF. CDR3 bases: TGTGCCAGCAGCATCCGGACAGGAATGAACACTGAAGCTTTCTTT.

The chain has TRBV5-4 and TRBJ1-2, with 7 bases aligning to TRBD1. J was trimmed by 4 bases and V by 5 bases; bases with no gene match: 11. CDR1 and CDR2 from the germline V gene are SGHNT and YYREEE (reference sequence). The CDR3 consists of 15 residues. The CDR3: CASSPEGAPIYGYTF. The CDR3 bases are TGTGCCAGCAGTCCCGAGGGGGCGCCTATCTATGGCTACACCTTC.